This passage covers 7 T cell receptor beta chains from one sample sequenced in a study of beta chain features in type 1 diabetes. General study findings and limits: Moderate yet significant TCRB CDR3 shortening was seen in Type 1 diabetes patients in all four CD4+ subsets.

Their antigens are not known. The investigators reverse transcribed all of the isolated RNA, so they sequenced expressed TCRB transcripts. Sequencing used immunoSEQ multiplex PCR; TCRdb keeps in-frame clones, though not all of them. The sample holds about 230,000 clones; 16% are singletons and the top ten take approximately 0.081%. The sequenced material came from naive CD4+ T cells from blood. All receptors derive from a man aged 25-40 years with type 1 diabetes.

The genes are TRBV30 and TRBJ2-3; D perhaps matches TRBD2 (6 bases). This CDR3 region has 12 residues. V lost 8 bases, J lost 6 bases, and 15 bases lay in between. Per germline, CDR1 GTSNPN and CDR2 SVGIG (reference sequence). For the CDR3, the DNA is TGTGCCCTGGGACTTTCCGAGGATACGCAGTATTTT. It translates to CALGLSEDTQYF.

The chain employs TRBV7-9 and TRBJ2-1, with TRBD2 matching over 15 bases. Trimming cost V 9 bases and J 7 bases; bases outside gene matches: 7. Germline CDR1 and CDR2: SEHNR and FQNEAQ (reference sequence). The CDR3 covers 15 residues. This chain's CDR3 is CASRFGTSGGNEQFF. CDR3 nucleotide sequence: TGTGCCAGTCGTTTTGGGACTAGCGGGGGGAATGAGCAGTTCTTC.

The chain couples TRBV7-2 to TRBJ2-1; no reliable D call. With 3 bases removed from V and 11 bases from J, the gap between germline ends came to 8 bases. CDR1 and CDR2 (germline): SGHTA, FQGNSA. CDR3 length equals 11 residues. This chain's CDR3 is CASSLRLQQFF. In nucleotides, the CDR3 is TGTGCCAGCAGCTTGAGGTTACAGCAGTTCTTC. Variable domain in full (rest from reference TRBV7-2 and TRBJ2-1): GAGVSQSPSNKVTEKGKDVELRCDPISGHTALYWYRQSLGQGLEFLIYFQGNSAPDKSGLPSDRFSAERTGGSVSTLTIQRTQQEDSAVYLCASSLRLQQFFGPGTRLTVL.

This clone showed up just a few times. The rearrangement links TRBV7-2 to TRBJ1-1; D possibly corresponds to TRBD1 (5 bases). V lost 1 base, J lost 7 bases, and 10 bases lay in between. Germline values: CDR1 SGHTA, CDR2 FQGNSA. The CDR3 spans 13 residues. The DNA of the CDR3 is TGTGCCAGCAGCTTAGTCAGGGTCAGTGAAGCTTTCTTT. It encodes CASSLVRVSEAFF.

This sequence joins TRBV27 and TRBJ2-6, with 8 positions matching TRBD1. CDR1 is MNHEY, CDR2 SMNVEV, per germline (reference sequence). The V segment lost 6 bases and the J segment 2 bases; nucleotides outside the gene matches: 3. The CDR3 contains 15 residues. CDR3 sequence reads: CASSKTGAGANVLTF. As DNA, the CDR3 is TGTGCCAGCAGCAAGACAGGGGCTGGGGCCAACGTCCTGACTTTC.

CDR3 coding DNA: TGCGCCAGCAGCCAAGGACTCAGCACAGATACGCAGTATTTT. This gives the protein CASSQGLSTDTQYF. This rearrangement joins TRBV4-3 to TRBJ2-3; D is unclear. The CDR3 totals 14 residues. V shed 1 base and J shed 0 bases, with 5 bases lying between them. Germline CDR1 LGHNA, CDR2 YSLEER.

This rearrangement joins TRBV19 to TRBJ2-1; D perhaps matches TRBD2 (5 bases). In germline, CDR1 is LNHDA, CDR2 SQIVND (reference sequence). The CDR3 covers 15 residues. Trimming left V 3 bases short and J 2 bases short, with 11 bases between. CDR3 nucleotide sequence: TGTGCCAGTAGTATCGGAACTAGAACCTACAATGAGCAGTTCTTC. It encodes CASSIGTRTYNEQFF.